This T cell receptor (beta chain) was recovered during a study of control samples from healthy donors and cancer patients (dated by TCRdb to 2019 to 2021). Preparation of the library involved the immunoSEQ multiplex PCR assay. In TCRdb, the immuneACCESS table is reduced to in-frame sequences with V and J assigned. These tables do not hold every clone; where another copy was compared, an unresolved V gene accounts for under half, and the others remain unexplained. For this sample there are about 98,000 clones; about 79% appear just once. The ten largest make up under 12% of the sample. Worth noting for this clone: Its antigen target is currently unknown. Per-base quality was not reported, and no clone a single base away is much larger than it.

Per the germline V gene, SQVTM is the CDR1 and ANQGSEA is the CDR2. V is reduced by 7 bases and J by 4 bases, leaving a spacing of 11 bases between them. Taken from cysteine to phenylalanine, the CDR3 has 12 residues. The CDR3 DNA has 36 bases and is translated from base 1. Sequencing used blood. The receptor comes from a woman in her thirties in good health. This sequence uses TRBV29-1 and TRBJ1-5; the D region possibly corresponds to TRBD1 (5 bases align). This receptor has the CDR3 CSATAANQPQHF. In nucleotides, the sequence is TGCAGCGCGACAGCTGCGAATCAGCCCCAGCATTTT.